This entry features one T cell receptor (beta chain) sequence. Antigen unknown. The data were obtained in a study of cytomegalovirus exposure and HLA in healthy donors. TCRdb keeps only in-frame clones here, not all; method: immunoSEQ multiplex PCR. Here the sample spans about 220,000 clones, 70% to 90% being singletons. Points from the study as a whole: The study flagged some 170 TCR beta chains as cytomegalovirus-associated. A subsequent analysis found that TCR clusters from the first cohort also tended to co-occur in the 120 or so validation repertoires, with about 93% of cluster scores above 0. Rare sequences made up most TCRs, while some public TCRs were found in many donors. Cytomegalovirus status was reportedly diagnosed by the classifier with high specificity and sensitivity.

In germline, CDR1 is KGHSH, CDR2 LQKENI. V was cut by 2 bases and J by 4 bases, with 11 bases left in between. The CDR3 runs 14 residues. This chain uses TRBV18 with TRBJ1-2; TRBD1 might be the D (5 bases). The sequenced sample consisted of PBMCs. The clonotype originates from a woman younger than 35 in good health and CMV-seronegative. The CDR3 DNA reads as TGTGCCAGCTCACCAGGGAACAGGCTCTATGGCTACACCTTC. It specifies CASSPGNRLYGYTF.